This paragraph reports one T cell receptor (beta chain). Its antigen has not been determined. No base quality information exists; no much larger clone differs at one position. The record originates from a study of Ad26.COV2.S vaccination and SARS-CoV-2 variants (dated by TCRdb to the early 2020s). About the full investigation: Vaccine-arm donors came from COV1001, a multicentre, randomized, double-blind, placebo-controlled phase I-IIa trial of Ad26.COV2.S in healthy adults. The TCR-sequenced set comprised around 32 samples: some 20 Ad26.COV2.S vaccine recipients, 5 placebo recipients and 8 SARS-CoV-2 convalescent individuals. Ad26.COV2.S was administered intramuscularly at 5 x 10^10 or 1 x 10^11 viral particles, either as a single shot or as two shots given 56 days apart. Trial participants were randomized into five groups of five: low-dose or high-dose Ad26.COV2.S given once or twice, or placebo on both occasions. Throughout the experiments and outcome assessment, investigators stayed blinded to trial group allocation. TCRbeta repertoire sequencing was used to assess the specificity and breadth of SARS-CoV-2-reactive T cell receptors after Ad26.COV2.S vaccination.

The label giving this sample's treatment or condition can be read as: over 15 received Ad26.COV2.S at low or high dose, single or two shots; several received placebo; per-sample allocation not given. Repertoires of vaccine and placebo recipients were sequenced from samples collected on day 63 after the first injection. Cohort 1b enrolled 20 to 30 adults aged 18-55 years at a single site in Boston, USA, between 29 July and 7 August 2020. Ad26.COV2.S was a replication-incompetent adenovirus type 26 vector expressing a prefusion-stabilized SARS-CoV-2 spike protein from the original Wuhan strain. TCRbeta CDR3 regions were sequenced with the immunoSEQ Assay. After extraction, genomic DNA underwent amplification by bias-controlled multiplex PCR, followed by high-throughput sequencing. The authors processed their data as follows. To quantify the absolute abundance of every unique TCRbeta CDR3 region, sequences were collapsed and filtered. T cell fraction was estimated by normalizing TCRbeta template counts to usable DNA, with usable DNA measured through amplification of reference genes found in all nucleated cells. Repertoire TCRs were annotated as SARS-CoV-2-specific by exact matching of V gene, CDR3 amino acid sequence and J gene to a known reactive TCR set. The reference SARS-CoV-2 TCR set was obtained from MIRA and was filtered for enrichment in COVID-19-positive ImmuneCODE repertoires, whereby public or cross-reactive TCRs were removed. Based on the MIRA antigens, annotated TCRs were further analysed at the level of specific ORF or position within ORF. Breadth was defined as annotated unique rearrangements over total unique productive rearrangements; depth was the summed frequency of those rearrangements. Two-sided Wilcoxon rank-sum tests were applied when comparing TCR breadth between groups. This immuneACCESS table, as held by TCRdb, lists in-frame sequences with V and J called but not all clones. Of the missing ones, under half trace to an unresolved V gene in checked studies; the others have no known cause. The V and J calls and the clone size are those of that table, but D and trimming were determined from the DNA. This sample comprises about 680,000 clones, around 92% of them detected only once. Roughly 1.5% of the sample is taken by the ten largest.

V is reduced by 5 bases and J by 5 bases, leaving a spacing of 9 bases between them. Inclusive of the bounding cysteine and phenylalanine, the CDR3 is 11 residues long. The only DNA kept is the CDR3, 33 bases in frame from the first base. The germline V gene (reference sequence) provides CDR1 GTSNPN and CDR2 SVGIG. Study-wide conclusions, independent of this receptor: Vaccine and placebo recipients had comparable non-spike TCR breadth, which fits with the vaccine containing only spike. After vaccination, substantial breadth of spike-specific CD8+ and CD4+ T cell responses was reported. Compared with placebo recipients, Ad26.COV2.S recipients showed higher spike-specific TCR breadth (P = 0.0014). According to the authors, total T cell responses may have been underestimated by the TCR breadth and depth analyses. The study lacked the statistical power to compare responses across vaccine doses or regimens.

The rearranged chain carries TRBV30 and TRBJ2-5; the D gene assignment is ambiguous. The sample here was peripheral blood, taken in a trial of Ad26.COV2.S vaccine versus placebo. The source is a person aged 18-60 years who received the Ad26.COV2.S COVID-19 vaccine or a placebo. The CDR3 reads as follows: CAWGPLETQYF. At the DNA level, the sequence is TGTGCCTGGGGACCCTTGGAGACCCAGTACTTC.